This TCR beta chain was observed in a study of blood T cell repertoires in COVID-19. Study at large: The United States, Italy and Spain provided the acute and convalescent COVID-19 samples.

Recruits, aged about 18 to 89 years, lived in about two dozen US areas. Participants had their cohort set by participant-reported clinical history. Some clones are missing from TCRdb's copy, which holds only in-frame ones; the method was immunoSEQ multiplex PCR. The table shows about 160,000 clones, with around 85% occurring only once. Germline CDR1 is SGHTS and CDR2 is YDEGEE. The length of the CDR3 is 15 residues. V lost 4 bases to trimming and J lost 5 bases, with 17 bases between them. The chain has TRBV5-8 and TRBJ2-3; D remains unclear. Sequencing used PBMCs or T cells enriched from blood (not recorded which). This receptor was identified in a woman in her forties with acute COVID-19. CDR3 amino acids: CASSPARVLVDTQYF. The CDR3 bases are TGTGCCAGCAGCCCCGCCCGGGTACTGGTAGATACGCAGTATTTT.